The source of this T cell receptor beta chain is a study of graft-versus-host responses after intestinal transplantation (dated by TCRdb to the early 2020s). About the full investigation: The transplants that recipients received were multivisceral, liver-intestinal, or isolated intestinal. Donor T cell macrochimerism was defined as a peak of at least 4% donor T cells among recipient peripheral blood mononuclear cells. Every recipient was given anti-thymocyte globulin induction, followed by roughly 3 years of maintenance tacrolimus and steroids. Graft-versus-host and host-versus-graft alloreactive T cell clones were tracked in the graft, circulation and bone marrow after intestinal transplantation using bulk TCR-beta CDR3 sequencing. Alloreactive clones were identified by sequencing pre-transplant mixed lymphocyte reaction products and comparing them with unstimulated pre-transplant donor and recipient T cells. The cohort enrolled about two dozen intestinal transplant recipients, one of whom was a retransplant, and a few patients without pretransplant specimens were excluded. Rather than being sequenced by the commercial service, samples from a few later patients were sequenced in-house on an Illumina MiSeq and processed with MiXCR.

The paper as a whole reports these results and caveats: Early after transplant, declines in HvG clones were associated with peak levels of circulating GvH clones. Conclusions were limited by the relatively low number and heterogeneity of intestinal transplant patients. GvH clones were detected in recipient bone marrow, and some of these GvH clones were observed earlier in ileal mucosa or blood, consistent with an intestinal mucosal origin. In the allografts of patients with donor T cell macrochimerism, GvH to HvG T cell clonal ratios were high.

The time point tag for this specimen amounts to: cells obtained before transplantation from donor or recipient. CD3+CD4+ and CD3+CD8+ populations were FACS-sorted from unstimulated pre-transplant donor and recipient cells taken from spleen or lymph nodes. Library generation was performed with the immunoSEQ multiplex PCR assay. For most patients, genomic DNA was isolated using the Qiagen DNeasy Blood and Tissue Kit and was shipped frozen to Adaptive Biotechnologies for TCR sequencing. High-throughput TCR-beta CDR3 sequencing of genomic DNA from most patients was performed by Adaptive Biotechnologies. Concerning the study's data processing: TCR sequencing data for 15 to 20 patients were retrieved from Adaptive's ImmunoSEQ software; three other patients were processed with MiXCR and VDJtools. CD4 versus CD8 sorting errors were corrected by removing sequences found in both subsets at a frequency ratio below 5:1. CDR3 nucleotide sequences shared between donor and recipient were removed because the origin of such sequences could not be assigned. To count as alloreactive, a clone needed at least 2-fold expansion over unstimulated cells and a minimum CFSE-low frequency of 0.002% (template counts) or 0.001% (read counts). Clones detected in sequenced pre-transplant spleen, lymph node, or MLR CFSE-low populations of the donor or recipient were defined as mappable. The cumulative frequency of alloreactive clones was calculated as a percentage of all sequences, weighted by copy number. The clones in this table, taken by TCRdb from immuneACCESS, are in-frame only. Not every clone is retained; where verified, under half of the shortfall comes from an unresolved V gene, and the cause of the rest is unknown. D and trimming were read from the DNA, whereas the V and J calls and clone size are those reported in that table. In this sample the table shows 45,000 to 60,000 clones, approximately 96% of which occur a single time. The top ten hold approximately 0.25% of the sample.

On this clone itself: This clone's antigen is unknown. There are no base qualities to consult, and no much larger clone falls within one base.

The CDR3 runs 16 amino acids, cysteine and phenylalanine included. Only the CDR3 part of the read is kept: 48 bases, read in frame from the first base. The germline V gene sets CDR1 to SGHVS and CDR2 to FQNEAQ. Trimming removed 0 bases from V and 2 bases from J; the gene matches leave 7 bases unexplained. This clonotype was sampled from a human donor who was the organ donor for an intestinal transplant. The sequence joins TRBV7-8 to TRBJ2-7; 7 of the junction bases match TRBD2. The source was unstimulated CD8+ T cells sorted from spleen or lymph node cells, collected before transplant. The CDR3 reads CASSLAVGGGAYEQYF. The DNA sequence is as follows: TGTGCCAGCAGCTTAGCCGTGGGGGGAGGGGCCTACGAGCAGTACTTC.